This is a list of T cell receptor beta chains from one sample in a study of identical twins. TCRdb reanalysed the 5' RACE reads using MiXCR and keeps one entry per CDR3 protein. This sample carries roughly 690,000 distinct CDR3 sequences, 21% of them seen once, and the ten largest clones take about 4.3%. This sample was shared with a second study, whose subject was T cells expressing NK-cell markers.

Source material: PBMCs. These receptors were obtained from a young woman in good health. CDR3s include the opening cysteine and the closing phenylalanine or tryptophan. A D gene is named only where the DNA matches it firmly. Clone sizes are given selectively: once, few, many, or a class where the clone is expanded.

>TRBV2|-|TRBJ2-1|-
TGTGCCAGCAGTCAGAGCTCGCCCGTCTCCTACAATGAGCAGTTCTTC
CASSQSSPVSYNEQFF
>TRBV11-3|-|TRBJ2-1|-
TGTGCCAGCAGCGTCGCGCCCGGCTCCTACAATGAGCAGTTCTTC
CASSVAPGSYNEQFF
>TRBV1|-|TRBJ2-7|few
TGCACCAGCAGCTCCCCGCTGGGGCGGGAGGGTTCCGAGCAGTACTTC
CTSSSPLGREGSEQYF
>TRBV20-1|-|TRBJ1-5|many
TGCAGTGCTAGATGGCGACCCGGCGTGGAGCCCCAGCATTTT
CSARWRPGVEPQHF
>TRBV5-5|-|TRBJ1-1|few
TGTGCCAGCAGCTTGGATCCAGGGGACACTGAAGCTTTCTTT
CASSLDPGDTEAFF
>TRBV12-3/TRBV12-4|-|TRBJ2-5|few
TGTGCCAGCAGCATGGACGGGGAGACCCAGTACTTC
CASSMDGETQYF
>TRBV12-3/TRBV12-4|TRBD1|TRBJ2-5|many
TGTGCCAGCAGATGCAGGGGGCAAGAGACCCAGTACTTC
CASRCRGQETQYF
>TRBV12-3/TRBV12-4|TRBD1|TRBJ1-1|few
TGTGCCAGCAGTGTGACAGGGTACAACACTGAAGCTTTCTTT
CASSVTGYNTEAFF
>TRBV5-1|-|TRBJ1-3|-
TGCGCCAGCAGCTTGGTGGCAGGGGCTGGAAACACCATATATTTT
CASSLVAGAGNTIYF
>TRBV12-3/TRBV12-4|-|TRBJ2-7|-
TGTGCCAGCAGTTACGCGGGTAACGAGCAGTACTTC
CASSYAGNEQYF